The 2 T cell receptor beta chains reported below all come from one sample, sequenced in a study of shared clonotypes between healthy human individuals. Clones were sequenced by immunoSEQ multiplex PCR, and TCRdb holds only the in-frame ones, with some missing. Of around 1.1 million clones listed, roughly 77% are singletons. Sequenced input: memory CD4+ T cells from PBMCs. Subset described: CD45RA-negative fraction. The source is a man aged 18 to 29 in good health. Some clones in this sample may be carry-over from other donors' samples.

This clone was detected once. This chain uses TRBV2 with TRBJ2-1; TRBD2 might be the D (6 bases). The V and J ends lost 2 bases and 4 bases respectively, with 12 bases between them. Looked up from germline, CDR1 is SNHLY and CDR2 is FYNNEI. There are 15 residues in the CDR3. CDR3 sequence (DNA): TGTGCCAGCAGTGAACCCCGGGGGACTTACAATGAGCAGTTCTTC. It is translated as CASSEPRGTYNEQFF.

The V and J genes are TRBV7-9 and TRBJ2-3, with 10 bases aligning to TRBD1. The CDR3 is 16 amino acids. V shed 3 bases, J shed 2 bases, and the junction held 5 bases outside the gene matches. Per the germline V gene, CDR1 is SEHNR and CDR2 is FQNEAQ (reference sequence). CDR3 loop: CASSFRTGGDTDTQYF. Written as DNA, the CDR3 is TGTGCCAGCAGCTTCAGGACAGGGGGTGACACAGATACGCAGTATTTT.